A single sample gave rise to the 22 T cell receptor beta chains below, sequenced in a study of blood T cell repertoires in COVID-19. Sequenced by immunoSEQ multiplex PCR; TCRdb stores in-frame clones only, minus some. The sample shows about 170,000 clones, approximately 86% of them seen only once. The sample comprised peripheral blood. These TCRs come from a man aged 55 to 70 with COVID-19, enrolled during active disease.

V gene TRBV7-2 combines with J gene TRBJ1-2, with D maybe TRBD1 (6 bases). CDR1 and CDR2 (germline): SGHTA, FQGNSA. Trimming removed 7 bases from V and 3 bases from J, with 18 bases in between. The CDR3 sequence is 15 residues long. As DNA, the CDR3 is TGTGCCAGCAAAATAGGACAGAACTACGACTATGGCTACACCTTC. Encoded protein: CASKIGQNYDYGYTF.

The chain links TRBV11-3 to TRBJ1-2; no reliable D call. Germline V gene sequence: CDR1 SGHNT, CDR2 YENEEA. This CDR3 is 12 amino acids long. Trimming removed 5 bases at V and 3 bases at J, with 7 bases between. The CDR3 protein is CASSAADYGYTF. The CDR3 coding sequence is TGTGCCAGCAGCGCCGCGGACTATGGCTACACCTTC.

CDR3 nucleotide sequence: TGTGCCAGCAGCATAGTACAGGGTGGTCAGCCCCAGCATTTT. Translating gives CASSIVQGGQPQHF. V usage is TRBV3-1 (or the pseudogene TRBV3-2) and J usage is TRBJ1-5, with D perhaps matching TRBD1 (6 bases). Germline CDR1 reads LGHDT; CDR2 reads YNNKEL (reference sequence). CDR3 length: 14 amino acids. Trimming removed 5 bases from V and 6 bases from J, with 14 bases in between.

The chain joins TRBV4-3 to TRBJ1-6, with 8 bases matching TRBD1. The CDR3 sequence is 16 residues long. The V gene end was trimmed by 0 bases and the J gene end by 8 bases; junction bases not matched to a gene: 6. CDR1 and CDR2 from the germline V gene are LGHNA and YSLEER. DNA for the CDR3: TGCGCCAGCAGCCAAGATCTAACAGGGGGGGATTCACCCCTCCACTTT. Amino acids: CASSQDLTGGDSPLHF.

V gene TRBV19 combines with J gene TRBJ2-5; 7 nucleotides agree with TRBD1. This CDR3 has 15 amino acids. Germline lookup yields CDR1 LNHDA and CDR2 SQIVND (reference sequence). V was pared by 4 bases and J by 5 bases, with 10 bases of the junction left unmatched. CDR3 amino acids: CASSTGQYTTETQYF. The CDR3 region has the DNA TGTGCCAGTAGTACGGGACAGTACACGACGGAGACCCAGTACTTC.

This chain connects TRBV6-5 to TRBJ1-4, with 9 bases identical to TRBD1. The CDR3 is 16 residues long. The germline V gene encodes CDR1 MNHEY and CDR2 SVGAGI. With V trimmed by 4 bases and J by 4 bases, 7 bases remained unmatched. The CDR3 coding sequence is TGTGCCAGCAGTTGGATACAGGGGGCCTTTAATGAAAAACTGTTTTTT. This codes for CASSWIQGAFNEKLFF.

V is TRBV19 and J is TRBJ2-5; possible D gene TRBD2, 6 bases. The V gene's germline CDR1 is LNHDA and CDR2 SQIVND (reference sequence). The CDR3 spans 17 residues. The germline V and J ends were trimmed by 4 bases and 5 bases, with 23 bases remaining between them. CDR3 nucleotides: TGTGCCAGTAGTAGAACTACCGGGACCGGAGGGTGGGAGACCCAGTACTTC. Amino acid sequence: CASSRTTGTGGWETQYF.

This clone was observed once. The chain links TRBV10-3 to TRBJ1-2; D is undetermined. Germline CDR1 and CDR2: ENHRY and SYGVKD. CDR3 length equals 13 residues. V shed 0 bases and J shed 5 bases, with 7 bases lying between them. This CDR3 reads CAISESPLYGYTF. DNA for the CDR3: TGTGCCATCAGTGAGTCACCCCTATATGGCTACACCTTC.

The V gene is TRBV29-1, the J gene TRBJ1-3, with TRBD1 identical over 8 bases. The CDR3 is 14 amino acids. The germline CDR1 and CDR2 sequences are SQVTM and ANQGSEA. The V gene end was trimmed by 6 bases and the J gene end by 8 bases; junction bases not matched to a gene: 12. The CDR3 loop is CSVQLTGGRHTIYF. CDR3 coding DNA: TGCAGCGTACAATTAACAGGGGGTCGACACACCATATATTTT.

J is TRBJ2-7 and V is TRBV27; D may be TRBD2 (6 bases). The CDR3 sequence is 14 residues long. The germline V and J ends were trimmed by 2 bases and 2 bases, with 10 bases remaining between them. Looked up from germline, CDR1 is MNHEY and CDR2 is SMNVEV (reference sequence). The CDR3 nucleotides read TGTGCCAGCAGTTTAGGAGGGATCCCCTACGAGCAGTACTTC. It yields the protein CASSLGGIPYEQYF.

To note about this clone: Distinct nucleotide sequences in the sample also encode this CDR3. V is TRBV19 and J is TRBJ2-7; possible D gene TRBD1, 7 bases. V shed 3 bases and J shed 0 bases, with 12 bases lying between them. Germline-derived CDR1 and CDR2 are LNHDA and SQIVND (reference sequence). The CDR3 is 15 residues long. The CDR3 nucleotides read TGTGCCAGTAGTATCCCAGGGGGGAGCTCCTACGAGCAGTACTTC. It is translated as CASSIPGGSSYEQYF.

The sample holds a few counts of this clone. The chain carries TRBV10-3 and TRBJ1-1; possible D gene TRBD1, 5 bases. Germline-derived CDR1 and CDR2 are ENHRY and SYGVKD. The CDR3 is 12 amino acids. V was cut by 4 bases and J by 4 bases, with 7 bases left in between. CDR3 region: CAISAQGTEAFF. DNA of the CDR3: TGTGCCATCAGTGCTCAGGGCACTGAAGCTTTCTTT.

The V gene is TRBV24-1, the J gene TRBJ2-7; the D gene is possibly TRBD2 (5 bases). V was pared by 0 bases and J by 8 bases, with 19 bases between. The germline gives CDR1 KGHDR, CDR2 SFDVKD. The CDR3 runs to 16 residues. This chain's CDR3 is CATSDLSERAGSKQYF. The CDR3, as DNA: TGTGCCACCAGTGATTTGTCCGAGAGGGCCGGATCAAAGCAGTACTTC.

The chain carries TRBV4-3 and TRBJ1-5; unclear D gene. Germline V gene lookup returns CDR1 LGHNA and CDR2 YSLEER. This CDR3 comprises 17 residues. Trimming took off 0 bases at V and 2 bases at J, with 14 bases between the two ends. The CDR3: CASSQDRGGWGNQPQHF. CDR3 coding DNA: TGCGCCAGCAGCCAAGACCGGGGAGGCTGGGGCAATCAGCCCCAGCATTTT.

This rearrangement joins TRBV6-7 to TRBJ2-5; possible D gene TRBD2, 5 bases. TRBV6-7 is an ORF; its function is uncertain. V was cut by 6 bases and J by 4 bases, with 9 bases left in between. This CDR3 comprises 12 residues. The CDR3 DNA reads as TGTGCCAGCAGCTTACTAGGAGAGACCCAGTACTTC. Protein sequence: CASSLLGETQYF.

This sequence joins TRBV6-5 and TRBJ2-2; D is perhaps TRBD2 (5 bases). Germline-derived CDR1 and CDR2 are MNHEY and SVGAGI. Trimming pared 2 bases from V and 4 bases from J, leaving 5 bases between. This CDR3 has 13 residues. CDR3 nucleotides: TGTGCCAGCAGTTACGAGGGCACCGGGGAGCTGTTTTTT. It yields the protein CASSYEGTGELFF.

V gene TRBV27 combines with J gene TRBJ1-6; D uncertain. V lost 5 bases and J lost 6, with 14 bases in between. CDR3 length: 15 residues. Germline V CDR1 and CDR2: MNHEY, SMNVEV (reference sequence). CDR3 loop: CASSRPGVGNSPLHF. Here the CDR3 DNA reads TGTGCCAGCAGTCGTCCCGGGGTCGGTAATTCACCCCTCCACTTT.

This chain uses TRBV7-9 with TRBJ1-4; D possibly corresponds to TRBD1 (6 bases). V was trimmed by 4 bases and J by 2 bases, leaving 14 bases between them. Germline V CDR1 and CDR2: SEHNR, FQNEAQ (reference sequence). The CDR3 is 16 amino acids. CDR3 in amino acids: CASSSRSTGTNEKLFF. The CDR3 region has the DNA TGTGCCAGCAGCTCTAGATCGACAGGCACTAATGAAAAACTGTTTTTT.

This CDR3 reads CASSPGTGLHNQPQHF. CDR3 DNA: TGTGCCAGCAGCCCCGGGACAGGGCTGCACAATCAGCCCCAGCATTTT. This sequence joins TRBV9 and TRBJ1-5; TRBD1 matches at 9 bases. After removal of 4 bases from V and 3 bases from J, the junction contained 8 bases not matched to a gene. The CDR3 extends over 16 amino acids. The germline gives CDR1 SGDLS, CDR2 YYNGEE.

The chain employs TRBV19 and TRBJ1-3; TRBD1 matches 8 bases. The CDR3 loop spans 16 amino acids. The trim removed 1 base at V and 0 bases at J, leaving 2 bases unmatched. CDR1 LNHDA and CDR2 SQIVND come from the germline V gene (reference sequence). The DNA of the CDR3 is TGTGCCAGTAGTATAGCGGACAGGGCCTCTGGAAACACCATATATTTT. Amino acid sequence: CASSIADRASGNTIYF.

V and J are TRBV7-2 and TRBJ1-2; D remains unclear. Germline V CDR1 and CDR2: SGHTA, FQGNSA. The CDR3 length is 12 residues. Trimming left V 4 bases short and J 8 bases short, with 11 bases between. In nucleotides, the CDR3 is TGTGCCAGCAGCTCCCGGAGGCCGGGCTACACCTTC. The encoded protein is CASSSRRPGYTF. Based on the CDR3 plus reference TRBV7-2 and TRBJ1-2, the full variable domain is GAGVSQSPSNKVTEKGKDVELRCDPISGHTALYWYRQSLGQGLEFLIYFQGNSAPDKSGLPSDRFSAERTGGSVSTLTIQRTQQEDSAVYLCASSSRRPGYTFGSGTRLTVV.

V is TRBV6-5 and J is TRBJ2-3, with 10 nucleotides matching TRBD2. V was clipped by 8 bases and J by 4 bases; unmatched bases: 6. Germline V gives CDR1 MNHEY, CDR2 SVGAGI. The CDR3 covers 14 residues. As DNA, the CDR3 is TGTGCCAGCTTCAGCGGGAGGGTCCCAGATACGCAGTATTTT. This gives the protein CASFSGRVPDTQYF.